This T cell receptor (beta chain) was sequenced during a study of CD8 T cells in Susac syndrome. Study results and caveats: By the study's own acknowledgment, its TCR sequencing and HLA analysis included relatively few individuals.

RNA, at roughly 0.45 to 1 ug, was reverse transcribed with random hexamers. TCRdb reprocessed the immunoSEQ multiplex PCR reads with MiXCR, giving one entry per CDR3 protein. The sample yields 150,000 to 200,000 distinct CDR3 sequences, approximately 95% seen once. CDR1 is MNHEY, CDR2 SMNVEV, per germline (reference sequence). Trimming stripped 5 bases from V and 0 bases from J, with 10 bases between. This CDR3 has 14 residues. As to this clonotype: What it binds is not known.

This clonotype was obtained from a human donor with multiple sclerosis. The rearrangement links TRBV27 to TRBJ1-1, with D possibly matching TRBD1 (6 bases). The sample consisted of CD8+ T cells from PBMCs. CDR3 region: CASSTGTVNTEAFF. The CDR3 DNA sequence: TGTGCCAGCAGTACAGGGACCGTGAACACTGAAGCTTTCTTT.